The T cell receptor (beta chain) under discussion was sequenced for a study of cytomegalovirus exposure and HLA in healthy donors. Findings and caveats of the study: Accurate predictions that matched the HLA-A and HLA-B alleles of most subjects were reportedly made from TCR beta sequences.

Primers: 60 Vbeta forward and 13 Jbeta reverse. Some clones are missing from TCRdb's copy, which holds only in-frame ones; the method was immunoSEQ multiplex PCR. Of roughly 100,000 clones listed, 73% are singletons. This clone appeared a few times. Its specificity is not known. The CDR3 covers 15 residues. With 3 bases clipped from V and 6 bases from J, the junction kept 6 bases outside the gene matches. Germline CDR1 and CDR2: KGHSH and LQKENI. Material: PBMCs. The TCR originated in a man aged 35 to 55 in good health and CMV-seronegative. The gene calls are TRBV18 and TRBJ2-1, with TRBD1 matching 9 bases. CDR3 protein: CASSPPGQGGNEQFF. In DNA form, the CDR3 reads TGTGCCAGCTCACCGCCGGGACAGGGAGGCAATGAGCAGTTCTTC.